The sequence of this TCR beta chain was determined in a study of response to subunit inactivated influenza vaccine (dated by TCRdb to 2016 to 2019). Looking at the study overall: Deep quantitative T cell receptor repertoire profiling was used in the study to track responses to a trivalent subunit inactivated influenza vaccine.

What the work shows at the level of the full study, not this receptor alone: The authors proposed that each seasonal influenza vaccination may bring in only a limited number of new T cells.

The library was produced with RT-PCR. Sequencing used an Illumina HiSeq 2500. TCRdb reran the public reads through fastp at Q25 and MiXCR, keeping productive beta chains. Under each unique CDR3 protein, matching rows form one entry showing the most common genes and DNA. For this sample there are around 570,000 distinct CDR3 sequences; about 7.6% appear just once. Around 13% of the sample is held by the ten biggest clonotypes. The cysteine opens and the phenylalanine closes a CDR3 of 18 amino acids. The read is trimmed to its CDR3 DNA, 54 bases read in frame from base 1. This clonotype has only a few counts. The antigen it binds to is not known. No much larger clone is present one base from it, and per-base qualities are unavailable.

This chain is built from TRBV21-1 and TRBJ2-2; the listed D gene, TRBD2, was not tested against the DNA. TRBV21-1 is listed as a pseudogene. The sequence was collected from a man between 50 and 75 years old who received an inactivated influenza vaccine. Donor details come from another sample of the same person, matched by shared clones. The sequencing used PBMCs from blood, collected less than 30 months after vaccination. The DNA is as follows: TGTGCCAGCAGCAAAACCGGGGCGAGTCGGGGGGGCACCGGGGAGCTGTTTTTT. The encoded protein is CASSKTGASRGGTGELFF.